This T cell receptor (beta chain) derives from a study of T cell responses to AZD1222 COVID-19 vaccine (dated by TCRdb to about 2021). Broadly, across the study: AZD1222 recipients with second doses at about 4 weeks or about 12 weeks were pooled, because spike-specific TCR depth and breadth did not differ between schedules. A total of more than 230 trial participants underwent TCR sequencing, of whom about 210 had received two doses of AZD1222 and roughly 26 had received two doses of the MenACWY control vaccine. Trial participants were enrolled by age into subgroups of 18-55, 56-69 and 70-plus years, and about 150, 27 and 61 TCR-sequenced participants, respectively, were included in these subgroups. Findings and caveats that apply to the study as a whole: The 56-69-year group was small, and its depth increase did not reach significance, likely because of low power. Most participants were white British and females outnumbered males, and the authors suggested that clonal diversity may have been underestimated. A significant rise in spike-specific TCR breadth and depth was observed after two AZD1222 doses relative to day 0 and relative to MenACWY recipients. Reportedly, close to half of the unique spike-specific TCRs recognized epitopes lying outside the regions that are mutated in the B.1.351 and B.1.1.7 variants. Conclusions about previously exposed vaccinees are limited because only a handful of AZD1222 recipients were SARS-CoV-2 seropositive at baseline. The vaccine-associated CD4 TCRs covered the entire spike protein, and the dominant responses fell in regions 160-218 and 743-854. Because no day 14 peak-response samples were available, the repertoires could be characterized only after the peak T cell response.

The CDR3 regions of human TCRbeta chains were subjected to immunosequencing. From the authors' description of their analysis: Repertoire TCRs were checked for matches against a reference library of SARS-CoV-2-specific TCRs that had been generated using the MIRA antigen-specificity platform. Breadth meant the fraction of unique TCRs that were SARS-CoV-2-associated, whereas depth meant the fraction of total T cells that were SARS-CoV-2-associated. Using the MIRA data, each spike-specific TCR was mapped to the spike region that the TCR reacts to and placed in a CD4 or CD8 class. Log10-transformed breadth and depth values were compared by one-way ANOVA with Sidak's multiple comparisons tests. TCRdb took over this immuneACCESS table, retaining in-frame rearrangements with V and J assigned. Such tables are incomplete; in checked studies, under half of the missing clones stem from an unresolved V gene, and the remainder is unexplained. The V and J calls and clone size were taken over from that table, and D and trimming were inferred from the DNA. The sample has around 100,000 clones on record, 87% of them singletons. The ten largest make up about 17% of the sample.

This clone was seen only once. The specificity of this receptor is unknown. There are no base qualities to consult, and no much larger clone falls within one base. Reading the label with the study, this specimen's time point is: baseline before first vaccination. The vaccinee samples were drawn from two UK trials, COV001 and COV002, one of which was a single-blind randomized controlled phase 2/3 trial testing AZD1222 (ChAdOx1 nCoV-19) in healthy adults. For TCRbeta chain sequencing, PBMC samples from trial participants were taken at day 0 and at day 28 after the second dose. The germline V gene gives CDR1 as SGHRS and CDR2 as YFSETQ. The V end loses 3 bases and the J end loses 0 bases, and a stretch of 7 bases separates them. The CDR3 has 13 amino acids, counting the end cysteine and phenylalanine. Only the CDR3 part of the read is kept: 39 bases, read in frame from the first base.

The rearrangement combines TRBV5-1 with TRBJ2-7, with the D gene too uncertain to name. The TCR originated in an adult in good health. Material: peripheral blood, obtained on day 0 of AZD1222 vaccination. The CDR3 is CASSSTPSYEQYF. The sequenced DNA is TGCGCCAGCAGCTCGACCCCCTCCTACGAGCAGTACTTC.